The 3 T cell receptor beta chains below were found in one sample sequenced in a study of identical twins. TCRdb redid the calling of the 5' RACE reads with MiXCR, one entry per CDR3 protein. The table includes some 1,600,000 distinct CDR3 sequences, roughly 35% detected once. Sequences were obtained from cord blood. Source of these receptors: a newborn girl in good health.

This clonotype has just a few counts. The chain employs TRBV12-3 or TRBV12-4 and TRBJ2-7, with 9 bases identical to TRBD1. The length of the CDR3 is 13 residues. The V gene end was trimmed by 10 bases and the J gene end by 2 bases; junction bases not matched to a gene: 6. The CDR3 loop reads CATGTGRPYEQYF. The CDR3 DNA reads as TGTGCCACCGGGACAGGGAGGCCCTACGAGCAGTACTTC.

The chain carries TRBV12-3 or TRBV12-4 and TRBJ2-5; 7 nucleotides match TRBD1. The J call may be incorrect, as the DNA end agrees better with TRBJ2-1. The CDR3 is 16 amino acids. The CDR3 region is CASSLTRQGYQETQFF. Here the CDR3 DNA reads TGTGCCAGCAGTTTAACCCGACAGGGCTACCAAGAGACCCAGTTCTTC.

This clonotype was recorded at least ten times. The genes are TRBV4-2 and TRBJ2-7, with 16 bases that match TRBD2. Unmatched junction bases numbered 2, after V lost 4 bases and J lost 2 bases. The length of the CDR3 is 16 residues. Germline values: CDR1 LGHNA, CDR2 YNFKEQ. This chain's CDR3 is CASSPGTSGRAYEQYF. CDR3 coding DNA: TGTGCCAGCAGCCCCGGGACTAGCGGGAGGGCCTACGAGCAGTACTTC.